These 22 T cell receptor beta chains were sequenced from one sample in a study of blood T cell repertoires in COVID-19. Libraries were prepared by immunoSEQ multiplex PCR; TCRdb keeps only in-frame clonotypes and omits some of them. The repertoire includes about 70,000 clones, approximately 89% of them detected once, and about an eighth sits in the top ten. Sequenced input: peripheral blood. Receptor source: a woman in her fifties or sixties with acute or convalescent COVID-19.

The rearrangement joins TRBV6-5 to TRBJ2-1, with a weak D call TRBD1 (6 bases). This CDR3 is 12 amino acids long. Trimming pared 2 bases from V and 8 bases from J, leaving 7 bases between. In germline, CDR1 is MNHEY, CDR2 SVGAGI. The CDR3 reads CASSYTGYEQFF. The CDR3 region has the DNA TGTGCCAGCAGTTACACAGGGTATGAGCAGTTCTTC.

The rearrangement links TRBV13 to TRBJ2-7; D gene unclear. The V gene lost 6 bases and the J gene lost 2 bases, with 11 bases spanning the gap. CDR1 is PRHDT and CDR2 is FYEKMQ in the germline V gene (reference sequence). The CDR3 consists of 13 residues. This CDR3 is CASSQLTPYEQYF. In DNA, the CDR3 is TGTGCCAGCAGTCAGTTAACGCCCTACGAGCAGTACTTC.

This rearrangement joins TRBV3-1 (or the pseudogene TRBV3-2) to TRBJ1-2; D possibly corresponds to TRBD1 (6 bases). In germline, CDR1 is LGHDT, CDR2 YNNKEL (reference sequence). CDR3 size: 13 residues. Trimming took 5 bases from V and 7 from J, leaving 14 bases between them. CDR3 sequence: CASSFTGIGGYTF. DNA for the CDR3: TGTGCCAGCAGCTTCACAGGGATCGGTGGCTACACCTTC.

The rearrangement links TRBV11-2 to TRBJ2-7, with 8 bases matching TRBD1. Trimming removed 5 bases from V and 4 bases from J; junction bases left unmatched: 4. From germline, CDR1 is SGHAT and CDR2 FQNNGV. CDR3 length: 13 amino acids. The CDR3 loop is CASSPDREYEQYF. CDR3 nucleotide sequence: TGTGCCAGCAGCCCGGACAGGGAGTACGAGCAGTACTTC.

The chain carries TRBV3-1 (or the pseudogene TRBV3-2) and TRBJ2-7; 8 bases match TRBD2. Trimming at V came to 2 bases and at J to 1 base, leaving 10 bases not matched to a gene. CDR1 and CDR2 (germline): LGHDT, YNNKEL (reference sequence). The CDR3 consists of 17 residues. The CDR3 reads CASSQSTSGYLSYEQYF. As DNA, the CDR3 is TGTGCCAGCAGCCAAAGCACTAGCGGATACTTATCCTACGAGCAGTACTTC.

The V gene is TRBV14, the J gene TRBJ2-7; 7 nucleotides agree with TRBD1. This CDR3 has 15 residues. Trimming took 2 bases from V and 4 from J; bases not matched to a gene: 8. Germline CDR1 SGHDN, CDR2 FVKESK. CDR3 sequence (DNA): TGTGCCAGCAGCCAACTGACAGGGACCGTTTACGAGCAGTACTTC. This gives the protein CASSQLTGTVYEQYF.

This sequence joins TRBV18 and TRBJ2-2, with 8 positions matching TRBD2. With V trimmed by 4 bases and J by 2 bases, 9 bases remained unmatched. This CDR3 has 17 residues. Germline assignment: CDR1 KGHSH and CDR2 LQKENI. The CDR3 reads CASSHIKTSENTGELFF. CDR3 in DNA: TGTGCCAGCTCACACATAAAGACTAGCGAAAACACCGGGGAGCTGTTTTTT. The full variable domain, rest sourced from reference TRBV18 and TRBJ2-2, is NAGVMQNPRHLVRRRGQEARLRCSPMKGHSHVYWYRQLPEEGLKFMVYLQKENIIDESGMPKERFSAEFPKEGPSILRIQQVVRGDSAAYFCASSHIKTSENTGELFFGEGSRLTVL.

The chain employs TRBV5-1 and TRBJ2-3, with 7 bases aligning to TRBD2. From germline, CDR1 is SGHRS and CDR2 YFSETQ. This CDR3 contains 17 residues. The ends lost 0 bases at V and 0 bases at J; junction bases unmatched: 7. The CDR3 sequence: CASSLGGGGTSTDTQYF. For the CDR3, the DNA is TGCGCCAGCAGCTTGGGTGGCGGGGGTACTAGCACAGATACGCAGTATTTT.

The chain uses TRBV4-1 and TRBJ2-3, with 7 bases matching TRBD2. Per the germline V gene, CDR1 is MGHRA and CDR2 is YSYEKL. The V gene end was trimmed by 0 bases and the J gene end by 5 bases; junction bases not matched to a gene: 11. The CDR3 sequence is 17 residues long. CDR3 protein: CASSQEPRGRVRDTQYF. The CDR3, as DNA: TGCGCCAGCAGCCAAGAGCCCAGAGGGAGGGTTAGAGATACGCAGTATTTT.

This chain connects TRBV29-1 to TRBJ2-1; the match to TRBD2 covers 11 bases. J was trimmed by 4 bases and V by 2 bases; bases with no gene match: 4. CDR3 size: 15 residues. Looked up from germline, CDR1 is SQVTM and CDR2 is ANQGSEA. The CDR3 sequence is CSVELAGGKYNEQFF. The DNA for the CDR3 is TGCAGCGTTGAACTAGCGGGGGGTAAATACAATGAGCAGTTCTTC.

The chain joins TRBV2 to TRBJ2-5; 9 bases align to TRBD1. Unmatched junction bases numbered 3, after V lost 6 bases and J lost 4 bases. Germline CDR1 SNHLY, CDR2 FYNNEI. The CDR3 has 13 amino acids. CDR3: CASRPTGGETQYF. The CDR3 region has the DNA TGTGCCAGCAGGCCGACAGGGGGAGAGACCCAGTACTTC.

J is TRBJ1-5 and V is TRBV28; D is perhaps TRBD1 (5 bases). V was clipped by 6 bases and J by 6 bases, with 12 bases between them. The CDR3 is made up of 13 amino acids. The germline V gene encodes CDR1 MDHEN and CDR2 SYDVKM. The DNA for the CDR3 is TGTGCCAGCAGACATCCGGGGGTTCAGCCCCAGCATTTT. This translates into CASRHPGVQPQHF.

The genes are TRBV29-1 and TRBJ1-1; TRBD1 might be the D (6 bases). There are 12 residues in the CDR3. Trimming removed 7 bases at V and 5 bases at J, with 14 bases between. Germline V CDR1 and CDR2: SQVTM, ANQGSEA. CDR3 sequence reads: CSGQGSNTEAFF. In nucleotides, the CDR3 is TGCAGCGGTCAGGGGTCGAATACTGAAGCTTTCTTT.

The chain combines TRBV3-1 (or the pseudogene TRBV3-2) with TRBJ2-7, with TRBD2 as a possible D gene (5 bases). The CDR3 loop spans 14 amino acids. The V end lost 0 bases, the J end lost 2 bases, and 8 bases lay between the germline ends. CDR1 is LGHDT, CDR2 YNNKEL, per germline (reference sequence). CDR3: CASSQDLATYEQYF. The CDR3 nucleotides are TGTGCCAGCAGCCAAGATCTAGCTACCTACGAGCAGTACTTC.

This chain connects TRBV5-6 to TRBJ1-1, with TRBD1 matching 10 bases. With V trimmed by 4 bases and J by 4 bases, 1 base remained unmatched. The CDR3 loop spans 13 amino acids. Germline CDR1 is SGHDT and CDR2 is YYEEEE. This CDR3 is CASSRDRGTEAFF. The CDR3 DNA reads as TGTGCCAGCAGCAGGGACAGGGGCACTGAAGCTTTCTTT. Filled out from reference TRBV5-6 and TRBJ1-1, the complete variable domain reads DAGVTQSPTHLIKTRGQQVTLRCSPKSGHDTVSWYQQALGQGPQFIFQYYEEEERQRGNFPDRFSGHQFPNYSSELNVNALLLGDSALYLCASSRDRGTEAFFGQGTRLTVV.

This clone was seen a single time. The rearrangement joins TRBV10-3 to TRBJ1-5; D is perhaps TRBD1 (6 bases). The V end was cut by 0 bases, the J end by 6 bases, with 18 bases between. This CDR3 has 17 residues. Germline V gene data show CDR1 as ENHRY and CDR2 as SYGVKD. The CDR3 nucleotides read TGTGCCATCAGTGAGTCGAAAAACGCCAGGGGTTTTCAGCCCCAGCATTTT. Residues: CAISESKNARGFQPQHF.

The CDR3: CASSQDRQDYQPQHF. The CDR3 nucleotides are TGCGCCAGCAGCCAAGATCGGCAGGACTATCAGCCCCAGCATTTT. V usage is TRBV4-1 and J usage is TRBJ1-5; D remains ambiguous. The germline V and J ends were trimmed by 0 bases and 5 bases, with 11 bases remaining between them. The germline V gene encodes CDR1 MGHRA and CDR2 YSYEKL. The CDR3 is made up of 15 amino acids.

The chain employs TRBV16 and TRBJ1-4; 9 bases line up with TRBD1. This CDR3 is built from 14 residues. After removal of 4 bases from V and 5 bases from J, the junction contained 2 bases not matched to a gene. Germline assignment: CDR1 KGHSY and CDR2 FQNENV. As DNA, the CDR3 is TGTGCCAGCAGCCTTGACAGGGGGAATGAAAAACTGTTTTTT. It specifies CASSLDRGNEKLFF.

The rearrangement uses TRBV7-9 and TRBJ1-2; D ambiguous. V lost 3 bases and J 0 bases, leaving 5 bases between the germline ends. This CDR3 is 13 amino acids long. Per the germline V gene, CDR1 is SEHNR and CDR2 is FQNEAQ (reference sequence). The CDR3 loop reads CASSFSPNYGYTF. In nucleotides, the CDR3 is TGTGCCAGCAGCTTTAGTCCTAACTATGGCTACACCTTC.

V and J are TRBV5-1 and TRBJ2-5; TRBD1 might be the D (5 bases). Trimming left V 3 bases short and J 7 bases short, with 16 bases between. The CDR3 contains 14 residues. Germline values: CDR1 SGHRS, CDR2 YFSETQ. CDR3 coding DNA: TGCGCCAGCAGCTGGGGCCCCGGTAGTGGGACCCAGTACTTC. Translating it yields CASSWGPGSGTQYF.

V gene TRBV19 combines with J gene TRBJ2-3; 9 bases are shared with TRBD1. This CDR3 comprises 16 residues. The V gene's germline CDR1 is LNHDA and CDR2 SQIVND (reference sequence). V shed 7 bases, J shed 4 bases, and the junction held 12 bases outside the gene matches. CDR3 residues: CASTDRPGTGSDTQYF. The CDR3 DNA is TGTGCCAGTACCGATCGTCCCGGGACAGGGTCAGATACGCAGTATTTT.

The CDR3 DNA reads as TGTGCCAGCAGCTTAGCCCAGCGCGAGCAGTACTTC. It translates to CASSLAQREQYF. V gene TRBV7-2 combines with J gene TRBJ2-7; D remains ambiguous. Trimming pared 0 bases from V and 6 bases from J, leaving 6 bases between. CDR1 and CDR2 from the germline V gene are SGHTA and FQGNSA. This CDR3 has 12 amino acids.